Below, 10 T cell receptor beta chains from the same sample are listed, as sequenced in a study of control samples from healthy donors and cancer patients. Here immunoSEQ multiplex PCR was the method, and the copy in TCRdb shows in-frame clones only, minus some. Among 120,000 to 150,000 clones listed, roughly 92% were seen once. The sequencing sample was made of blood. The source is a man aged 25-45 years in good health.

The V and J genes are TRBV5-1 and TRBJ1-1, with D uncertain. This CDR3 spans 13 amino acids. V was shortened by 4 bases and J by 1 base, with 8 bases between the two germline ends. Germline V gene lookup returns CDR1 SGHRS and CDR2 YFSETQ. The CDR3 bases are TGCGCCAGCAGCCTAAGACAGAACACTGAAGCTTTCTTT. Amino acid sequence: CASSLRQNTEAFF.

The rearrangement uses TRBV6-5 and TRBJ2-3; D might be TRBD1 (5 bases). Germline values: CDR1 MNHEY, CDR2 SVGAGI. The CDR3 sequence is 15 residues long. The ends were cut back, 4 bases at V and 6 bases at J, with 17 bases in the middle. The CDR3: CASSFQGGSPDTQYF. In nucleotides, the CDR3 is TGTGCCAGCAGTTTCCAGGGTGGTTCCCCCGATACGCAGTATTTT.

The V gene is TRBV4-1, the J gene TRBJ1-2; maybe TRBD1 (5 bases). Trimming removed 3 bases from V and 4 bases from J, with 15 bases in between. CDR3 length: 15 residues. Germline-derived CDR1 and CDR2 are MGHRA and YSYEKL. The chain's CDR3 is CASSHPTAAGYGYTF. The CDR3 region has the DNA TGCGCCAGCAGCCACCCGACAGCAGCTGGCTATGGCTACACCTTC.

The chain carries TRBV28 and TRBJ1-2, with 8 positions matching TRBD1. The CDR3 contains 15 residues. Per the germline V gene, CDR1 is MDHEN and CDR2 is SYDVKM. V shed 4 bases, J shed 2 bases, and the junction held 6 bases outside the gene matches. The CDR3 DNA is TGTGCCAGCAGTTATCCCGGACAGGGAAACTATGGCTACACCTTC. It codes for CASSYPGQGNYGYTF.

The chain couples TRBV11-3 to TRBJ2-3, with D perhaps being TRBD1 or TRBD2 (7 bases each). V lost 5 bases, J lost 5 bases, and 17 bases lay in between. Germline V gene lookup returns CDR1 SGHNT and CDR2 YENEEA. The CDR3 sequence is 15 residues long. The CDR3 reads CASSNATGEGDTQYF. The CDR3 coding sequence is TGTGCCAGCAGCAACGCCACAGGGGAGGGAGATACGCAGTATTTT.

The chain combines TRBV29-1 with TRBJ1-1, with 7 bases lining up with TRBD1. Germline V CDR1 and CDR2: SQVTM, ANQGSEA. This CDR3 contains 13 residues. The V segment lost 6 bases and the J segment 0 bases; nucleotides outside the gene matches: 4. CDR3: CSVRQGLNTEAFF. The CDR3 region has the DNA TGCAGCGTCAGACAGGGTCTGAACACTGAAGCTTTCTTT.

The chain employs TRBV5-1 and TRBJ1-1; D is ambiguous. The germline V and J ends were trimmed by 1 base and 1 base, with 5 bases remaining between them. CDR1 is SGHRS, CDR2 YFSETQ, per germline. The CDR3 extends over 13 amino acids. The CDR3 nucleotides read TGCGCCAGCAGCTTGATTAGGAACACTGAAGCTTTCTTT. This sequence encodes CASSLIRNTEAFF.

The J gene is TRBJ1-5, the V gene TRBV5-5; D might be TRBD1 (6 bases). Germline V gene data show CDR1 as SGHKS and CDR2 as YYEKEE (reference sequence). The CDR3 is made up of 14 amino acids. The V gene lost 3 bases and the J gene lost 4 bases, with 11 bases spanning the gap. CDR3 nucleotide sequence: TGTGCCAGCAGCTGGAGGGGGTCTAATCAGCCCCAGCATTTT. As protein: CASSWRGSNQPQHF.

In this sample, this clone turned up a few times. In DNA form, the CDR3 reads TGTGCCAGCTCACTTCGCAGGGGGATCGACACTGAAGCTTTCTTT. It yields the protein CASSLRRGIDTEAFF. This chain uses TRBV18 with TRBJ1-1; 7 bases align to TRBD1. The CDR3 spans 15 residues. Unmatched junction bases numbered 8, after V lost 4 bases and J lost 3 bases. In germline, CDR1 is KGHSH, CDR2 LQKENI.

This clone came up many times. This rearrangement joins TRBV2 to TRBJ1-2; the D is unclear. CDR3 length: 11 amino acids. V lost 6 bases, J lost 9 bases, and 11 bases lay in between. Germline V CDR1 and CDR2: SNHLY, FYNNEI. CDR3 sequence: CASSPSESYTF. The CDR3 nucleotides read TGTGCCAGCAGCCCCAGCGAAAGCTACACCTTC.